The source of this T cell receptor beta chain is a study of T cell responses to AZD1222 COVID-19 vaccine. Study results and limitations: Spike-specific TCR breadth and depth grew following two AZD1222 doses.

Concerning this clone itself: Its specificity is unknown.

V was clipped by 3 bases and J by 0 bases, with 6 bases between them. CDR1 MNHEY and CDR2 SMNVEV come from the germline V gene (reference sequence). The CDR3 extends over 15 amino acids. Second-dose recipients at about 4 or about 12 weeks were treated as one pooled group. Data came from immunoSEQ multiplex PCR; TCRdb stores just in-frame clones and leaves some out. The sample holds tens of thousands of clones; 80% to 90% are singletons and the top ten take about 3.5%. This chain connects TRBV27 to TRBJ2-6; D is undetermined. The sequence derives from an adult who received the AZD1222 COVID-19 vaccine. Sequenced here: peripheral blood, sampled 28 days after the second AZD1222 dose. This CDR3 reads CASSFVSSGANVLTF. The DNA for the CDR3 is TGTGCCAGCAGTTTTGTCTCCTCTGGGGCCAACGTCCTGACTTTC.